Included here is one T cell receptor beta chain sequence, with context. The data were taken from a study of blood T cell repertoires in COVID-19. Study information: From the United States, Italy and Spain came samples of acute and convalescent COVID-19. Sources were T cells, B-cell-depleted T cells, or PBMCs; the material itself was cDNA or gDNA.

Original data processing: By means of reference gene primer amplification, nucleated cell counts were estimated. The table came from immunoSEQ multiplex PCR; TCRdb's copy has only in-frame clones and leaves some out. V and J calls and clone size are as listed in that table; D and trimming were resolved from the DNA. The profile shows 56,000 or so clones, roughly 90% of them singletons. The source is a human donor in a cohort sampled during active COVID-19. What was sequenced was peripheral blood.

CDR3 sequence: CASSLVGQGASSGNTIYF. The CDR3 bases are TGTGCCAGCAGCTTAGTGGGACAGGGGGCTAGCTCTGGAAACACCATATATTTT. This chain links TRBV7-9 with TRBJ1-3, with 12 bases identical to TRBD1. The CDR3 is 18 residues long. Losses at the gene ends were 1 base for V and 0 bases for J; bases not matched to a gene: 4. CDR1 and CDR2 from the germline V gene are SEHNR and FQNEAQ (reference sequence).